This T cell receptor (beta chain) was identified during a study of shared clonotypes between healthy human individuals. CD8 memory pooled CD45RO+ cells and CCR7-negative CD45RA+ TemRA cells. The method was immunoSEQ multiplex PCR; TCRdb's version includes in-frame clones alone and lacks a portion of them. The sample gives 85,000 to 100,000 clones, 68% of which show up once; roughly 50% is in the top ten. Findings and caveats of the study: A limitation of the genetic and exposure-history diversity represented arose from few donors.

The germline gives CDR1 SEHNR, CDR2 FQNEAQ (reference sequence). V was pared by 5 bases and J by 5 bases, with 6 bases of the junction left unmatched. The CDR3 contains 15 residues. About this clone itself: The antigen is unknown.

The chain carries TRBV7-9 and TRBJ2-5; 12 nucleotides agree with TRBD1. Input material: memory CD8+ T cells sorted from blood. Subset defined: CD45RO+ cells pooled with CCR7-negative TemRA cells. This clonotype was sampled from a man aged 25 to 45 in good health. In DNA form, the CDR3 reads TGTGCCAGCAGCGGAGGGACAGGGGGCGCGGAGACCCAGTACTTC. It yields the protein CASSGGTGGAETQYF.